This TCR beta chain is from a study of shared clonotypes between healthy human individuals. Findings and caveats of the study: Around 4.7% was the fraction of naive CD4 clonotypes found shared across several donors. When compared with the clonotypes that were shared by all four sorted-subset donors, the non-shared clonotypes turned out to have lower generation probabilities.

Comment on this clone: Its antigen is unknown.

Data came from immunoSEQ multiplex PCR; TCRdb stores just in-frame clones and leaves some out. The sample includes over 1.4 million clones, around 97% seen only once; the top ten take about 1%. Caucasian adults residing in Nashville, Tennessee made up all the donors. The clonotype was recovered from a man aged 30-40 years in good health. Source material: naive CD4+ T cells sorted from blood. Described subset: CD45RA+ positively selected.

CDR3 sequence: CASSLRAVDNTEAFF. CDR3 nucleotide sequence: TGTGCCAGCAGCTTGCGGGCAGTTGATAACACTGAAGCTTTCTTT. The chain combines TRBV7-3 with TRBJ1-1; no firm D call. V lost 3 bases and J lost 2, with 13 bases in between. The CDR3 is 15 amino acids. Germline loops: CDR1 SGHTA, CDR2 FQGTGA.